This TCR beta chain was recorded in a study of neurological immune-mediated disorders. Whole-study context: Of about 34 multiple sclerosis patients, some 30 were relapsing-remitting and 3 secondary progressive.

Libraries used 2 million unsorted PBMCs kept frozen in RNAlater. This clonotype showed up many times. Its antigen is not identified. General study findings and limits: No expanded-clone CDR3 amino acid sequence recurred across subjects, suggesting private TCR-beta repertoires.

The CDR3 loop spans 12 amino acids. Trimming left V 1 base short and J 3 bases short, with 3 bases between. TCRdb itself ran the 5' RACE reads through MiXCR, one entry per CDR3 protein. The table shows 55,000 to 70,000 distinct CDR3 sequences, with roughly 3.1% occurring only once. The sequenced sample was PBMCs. V gene TRBV12-3 or TRBV12-4 combines with J gene TRBJ1-2; D ambiguous. This sequence was found in a woman aged 50 to 65 with multiple sclerosis. The CDR3 nucleotides read TGTGCCAGCAGTTTAGTGGACTATGGCTACACCTTC. As protein: CASSLVDYGYTF.